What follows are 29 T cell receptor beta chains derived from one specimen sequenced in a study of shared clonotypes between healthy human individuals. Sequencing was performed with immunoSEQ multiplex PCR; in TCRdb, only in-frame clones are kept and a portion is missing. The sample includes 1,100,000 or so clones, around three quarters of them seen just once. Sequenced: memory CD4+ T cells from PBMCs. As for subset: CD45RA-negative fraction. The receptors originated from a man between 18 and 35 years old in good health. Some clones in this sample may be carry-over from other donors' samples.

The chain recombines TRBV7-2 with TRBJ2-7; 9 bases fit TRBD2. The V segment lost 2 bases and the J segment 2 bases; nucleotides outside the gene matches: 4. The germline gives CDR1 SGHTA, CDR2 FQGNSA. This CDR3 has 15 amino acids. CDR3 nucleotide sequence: TGTGCCAGCAGCTTATCTCGCGGGAGGGCCTACGAGCAGTACTTC. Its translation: CASSLSRGRAYEQYF.

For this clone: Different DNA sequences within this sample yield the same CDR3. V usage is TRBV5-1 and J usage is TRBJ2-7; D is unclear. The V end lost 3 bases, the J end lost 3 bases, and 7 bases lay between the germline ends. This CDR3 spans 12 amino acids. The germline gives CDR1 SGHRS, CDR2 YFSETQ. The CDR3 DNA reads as TGCGCCAGCAGCTCGAACCTCTACGAGCAGTACTTC. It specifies CASSSNLYEQYF.

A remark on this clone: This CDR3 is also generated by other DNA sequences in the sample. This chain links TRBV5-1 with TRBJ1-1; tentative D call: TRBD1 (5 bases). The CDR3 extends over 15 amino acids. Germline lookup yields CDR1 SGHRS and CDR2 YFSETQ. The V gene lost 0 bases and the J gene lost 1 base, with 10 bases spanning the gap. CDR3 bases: TGCGCCAGCAGCTTGGCCCAGGGTCCGAACACTGAAGCTTTCTTT. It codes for CASSLAQGPNTEAFF.

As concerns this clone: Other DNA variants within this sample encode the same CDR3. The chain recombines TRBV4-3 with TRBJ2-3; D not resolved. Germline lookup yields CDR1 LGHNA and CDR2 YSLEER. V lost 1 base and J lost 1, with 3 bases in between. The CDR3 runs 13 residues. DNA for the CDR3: TGCGCCAGCAGCCAAGCCGGCACAGATACGCAGTATTTT. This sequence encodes CASSQAGTDTQYF.

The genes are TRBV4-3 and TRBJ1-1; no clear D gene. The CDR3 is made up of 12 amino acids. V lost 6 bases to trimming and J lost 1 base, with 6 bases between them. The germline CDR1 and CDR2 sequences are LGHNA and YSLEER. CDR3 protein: CASRNGNTEAFF. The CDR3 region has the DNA TGCGCCAGCAGAAATGGGAACACTGAAGCTTTCTTT.

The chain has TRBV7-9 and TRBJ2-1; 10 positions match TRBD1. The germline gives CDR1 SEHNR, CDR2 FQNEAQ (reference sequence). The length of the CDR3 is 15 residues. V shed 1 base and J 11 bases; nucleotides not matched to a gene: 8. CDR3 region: CASSLGSGQGTKQFF. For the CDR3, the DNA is TGTGCCAGCAGCTTAGGGTCGGGACAGGGGACGAAGCAGTTCTTC.

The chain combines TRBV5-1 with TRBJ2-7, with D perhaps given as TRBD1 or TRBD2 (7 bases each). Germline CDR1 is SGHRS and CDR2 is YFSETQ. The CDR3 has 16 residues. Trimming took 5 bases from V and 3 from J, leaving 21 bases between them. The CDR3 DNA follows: TGCGCCAGCAGTCATCAAGGGGGCGGGGGCAACTACGAGCAGTACTTC. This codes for CASSHQGGGGNYEQYF. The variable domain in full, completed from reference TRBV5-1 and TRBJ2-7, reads KAGVTQTPRYLIKTRGQQVTLSCSPISGHRSVSWYQQTPGQGLQFLFEYFSETQRNKGNFPGRFSGRQFSNSRSEMNVSTLELGDSALYLCASSHQGGGGNYEQYFGPGTRLTVT.

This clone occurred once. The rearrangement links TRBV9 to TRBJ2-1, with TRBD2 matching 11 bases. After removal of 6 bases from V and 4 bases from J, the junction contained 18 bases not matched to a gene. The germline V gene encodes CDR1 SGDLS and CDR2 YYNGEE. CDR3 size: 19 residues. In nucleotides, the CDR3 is TGTGCCAGCACCCCTAGCGTCGTTAATCTAGCGGGAGGTTACAATGAGCAGTTCTTC. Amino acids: CASTPSVVNLAGGYNEQFF.

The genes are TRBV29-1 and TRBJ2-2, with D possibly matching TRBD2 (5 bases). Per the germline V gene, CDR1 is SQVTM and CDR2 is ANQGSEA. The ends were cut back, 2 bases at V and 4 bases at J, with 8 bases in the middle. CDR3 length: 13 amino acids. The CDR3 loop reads CSVERGFTGELFF. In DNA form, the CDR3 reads TGCAGCGTTGAAAGAGGGTTCACCGGGGAGCTGTTTTTT.

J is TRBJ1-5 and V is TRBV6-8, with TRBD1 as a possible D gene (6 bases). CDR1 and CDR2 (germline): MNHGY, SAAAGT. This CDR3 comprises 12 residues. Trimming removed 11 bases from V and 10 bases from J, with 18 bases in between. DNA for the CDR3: TGTGCCCGGGGGGCCCCTTTAAGACCCCAGCATTTT. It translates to CARGAPLRPQHF.

CDR3 amino acids: CASSTGQGTTNEKLFF. Here the CDR3 DNA reads TGCGCCAGCAGCACCGGACAGGGTACAACTAATGAAAAACTGTTTTTT. This sequence joins TRBV5-1 and TRBJ1-4; TRBD1 aligns across 8 bases. Germline CDR1 and CDR2: SGHRS and YFSETQ. This CDR3 contains 16 residues. The V segment lost 4 bases and the J segment 0 bases; nucleotides outside the gene matches: 5. Variable domain in full (rest from reference TRBV5-1 and TRBJ1-4): KAGVTQTPRYLIKTRGQQVTLSCSPISGHRSVSWYQQTPGQGLQFLFEYFSETQRNKGNFPGRFSGRQFSNSRSEMNVSTLELGDSALYLCASSTGQGTTNEKLFFGSGTQLSVL.

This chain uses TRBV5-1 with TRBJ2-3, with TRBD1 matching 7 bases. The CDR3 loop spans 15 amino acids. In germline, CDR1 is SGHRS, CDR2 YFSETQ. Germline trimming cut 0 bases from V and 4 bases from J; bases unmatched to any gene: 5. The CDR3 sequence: CASSLEPDRADTQYF. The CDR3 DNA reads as TGCGCCAGCAGCTTGGAGCCTGACAGGGCAGATACGCAGTATTTT.

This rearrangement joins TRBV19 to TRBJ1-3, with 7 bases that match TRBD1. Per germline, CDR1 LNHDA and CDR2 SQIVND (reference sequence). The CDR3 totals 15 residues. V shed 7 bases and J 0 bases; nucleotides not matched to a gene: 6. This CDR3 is CASTVRGSSGNTIYF. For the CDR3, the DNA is TGTGCCAGTACGGTCAGGGGGAGCTCTGGAAACACCATATATTTT.

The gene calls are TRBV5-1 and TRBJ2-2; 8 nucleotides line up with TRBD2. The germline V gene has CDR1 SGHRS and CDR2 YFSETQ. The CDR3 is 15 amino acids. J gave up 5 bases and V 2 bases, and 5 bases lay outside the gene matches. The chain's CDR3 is CASSFTGGWTGELFF. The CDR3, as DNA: TGCGCCAGCAGCTTTACGGGAGGGTGGACCGGGGAGCTGTTTTTT.

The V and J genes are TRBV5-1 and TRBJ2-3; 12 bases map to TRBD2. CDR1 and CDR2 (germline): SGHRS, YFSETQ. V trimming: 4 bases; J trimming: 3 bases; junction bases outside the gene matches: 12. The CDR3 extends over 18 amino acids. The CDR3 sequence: CASSPGLAGVSLTDTQYF. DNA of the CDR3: TGCGCCAGCAGCCCGGGACTAGCGGGCGTCTCCTTAACAGATACGCAGTATTTT.

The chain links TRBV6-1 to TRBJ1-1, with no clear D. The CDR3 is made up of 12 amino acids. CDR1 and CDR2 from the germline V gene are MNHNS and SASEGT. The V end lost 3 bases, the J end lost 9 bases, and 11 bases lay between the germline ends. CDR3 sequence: CASSEGNVQAFF. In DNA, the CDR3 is TGTGCCAGCAGTGAGGGGAACGTTCAAGCTTTCTTT.

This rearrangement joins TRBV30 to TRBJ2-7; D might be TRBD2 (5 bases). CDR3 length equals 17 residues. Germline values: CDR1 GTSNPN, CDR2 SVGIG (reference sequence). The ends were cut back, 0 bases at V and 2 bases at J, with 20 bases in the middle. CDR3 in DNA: TGTGCCTGGAGTGTAAGGTCCTTCCCCGGGGTACCCTACGAGCAGTACTTC. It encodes CAWSVRSFPGVPYEQYF.

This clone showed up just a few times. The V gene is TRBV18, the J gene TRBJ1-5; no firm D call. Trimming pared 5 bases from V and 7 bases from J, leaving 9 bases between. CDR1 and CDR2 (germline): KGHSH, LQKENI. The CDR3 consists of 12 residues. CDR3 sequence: CASSSMGQPQHF. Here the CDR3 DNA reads TGTGCCAGCTCATCGATGGGACAGCCCCAGCATTTT.

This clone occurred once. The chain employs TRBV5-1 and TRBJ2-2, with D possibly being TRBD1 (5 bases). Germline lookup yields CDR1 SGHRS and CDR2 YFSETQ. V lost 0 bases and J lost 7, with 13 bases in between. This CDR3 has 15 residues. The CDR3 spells CASSLGRIGDGELFF. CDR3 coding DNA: TGCGCCAGCAGCTTGGGCAGGATAGGGGACGGGGAGCTGTTTTTT.

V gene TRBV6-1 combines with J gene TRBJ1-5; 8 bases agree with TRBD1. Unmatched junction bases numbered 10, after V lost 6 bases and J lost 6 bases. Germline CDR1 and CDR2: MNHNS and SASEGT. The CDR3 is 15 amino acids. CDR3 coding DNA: TGTGCCAGCAGAGGAGGACAGGGTAGTTTTCAGCCCCAGCATTTT. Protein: CASRGGQGSFQPQHF.

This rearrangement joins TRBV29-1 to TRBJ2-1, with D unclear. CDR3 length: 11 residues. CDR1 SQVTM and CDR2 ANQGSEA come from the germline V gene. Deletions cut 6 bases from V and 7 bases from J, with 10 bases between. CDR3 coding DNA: TGCAGCGTACGCGTTTGGAATGAGCAGTTCTTC. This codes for CSVRVWNEQFF.

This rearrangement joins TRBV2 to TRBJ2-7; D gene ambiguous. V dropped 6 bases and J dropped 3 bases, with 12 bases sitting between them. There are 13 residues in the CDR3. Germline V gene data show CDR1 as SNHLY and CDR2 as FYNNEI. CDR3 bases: TGTGCCAGCAGCAAAAACTGGCGCTACGAGCAGTACTTC. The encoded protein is CASSKNWRYEQYF.

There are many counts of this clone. In DNA, the CDR3 is TGTGCCAGCAGCTTATCCGGGACAGCGCTCGAAAAACTGTTTTTT. Protein: CASSLSGTALEKLFF. The chain has TRBV7-9 and TRBJ1-4, with 7 bases lining up with TRBD1. V lost 2 bases and J lost 8; bases outside the gene matches: 8. This CDR3 contains 15 residues. From germline, CDR1 is SEHNR and CDR2 FQNEAQ (reference sequence).

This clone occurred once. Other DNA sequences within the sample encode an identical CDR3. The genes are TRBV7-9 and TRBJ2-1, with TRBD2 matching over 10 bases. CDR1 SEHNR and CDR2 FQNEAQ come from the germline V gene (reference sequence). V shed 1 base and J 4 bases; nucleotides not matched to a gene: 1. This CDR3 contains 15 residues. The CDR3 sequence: CASSLGTSGYNEQFF. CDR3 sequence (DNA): TGTGCCAGCAGCTTAGGGACTAGCGGTTACAATGAGCAGTTCTTC.

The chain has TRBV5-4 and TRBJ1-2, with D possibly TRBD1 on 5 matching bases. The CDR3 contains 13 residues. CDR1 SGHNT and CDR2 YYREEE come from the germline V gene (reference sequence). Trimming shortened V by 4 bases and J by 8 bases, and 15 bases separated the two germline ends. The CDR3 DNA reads TGTGCCAGCAGCCCTATAATTCGGGGCGGCTACACCTTC. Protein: CASSPIIRGGYTF.

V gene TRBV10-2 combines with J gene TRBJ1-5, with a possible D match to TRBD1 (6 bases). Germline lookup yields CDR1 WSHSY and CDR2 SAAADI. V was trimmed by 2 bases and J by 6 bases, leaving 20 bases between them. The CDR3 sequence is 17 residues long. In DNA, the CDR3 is TGCGCCAGCAGTGAGAGGGGAACAGGGAATCTTGGTCAGCCCCAGCATTTT. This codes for CASSERGTGNLGQPQHF.

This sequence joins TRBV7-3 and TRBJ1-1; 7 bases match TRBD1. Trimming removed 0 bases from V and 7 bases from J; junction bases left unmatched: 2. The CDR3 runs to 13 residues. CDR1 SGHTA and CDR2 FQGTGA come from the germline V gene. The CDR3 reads CASSLTGGLEAFF. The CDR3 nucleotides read TGTGCCAGCAGCTTAACAGGGGGCCTTGAAGCTTTCTTT.

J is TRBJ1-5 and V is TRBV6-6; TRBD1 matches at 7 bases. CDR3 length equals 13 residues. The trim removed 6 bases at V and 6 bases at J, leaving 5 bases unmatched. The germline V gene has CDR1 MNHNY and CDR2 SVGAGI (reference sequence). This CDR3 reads CASSLRGLQPQHF. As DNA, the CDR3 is TGTGCCAGCAGCTTGAGGGGGCTTCAGCCCCAGCATTTT.

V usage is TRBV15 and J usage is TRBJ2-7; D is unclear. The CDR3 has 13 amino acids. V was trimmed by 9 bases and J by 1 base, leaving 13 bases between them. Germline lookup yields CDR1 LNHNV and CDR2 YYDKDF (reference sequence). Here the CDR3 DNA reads TGTGCCACTAGCCCGGGTTGGTCCTACGAGCAGTACTTC. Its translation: CATSPGWSYEQYF.